The T cell receptor beta chain under discussion was sequenced for a study of identical twins. The sample holds many counts of this clonotype. Its antigen is not known. Study conclusions and caveats: Rather than following the same donors, the conclusions depended on cross-sectional statistical analysis. There was more out-of-frame TCR alpha sharing in monozygotic twins than models estimated. Researchers reported excess low generation probability among twin-shared out-of-frame alpha sequences. Zero-insertion results could be subject to partial confounding by invariant MAIT and iNKT cells.

TCRdb processed the 5' RACE reads anew with MiXCR; each CDR3 protein has one entry. The table lists about 240,000 distinct CDR3 sequences, about 11% of them singletons. Sequenced material: memory T cells sorted from blood. The receptor was derived from a man aged 50 to 59 in good health.

CDR3 nucleotides: TGTGCCAGCAGGACCCAACGACAGGGGAGGAATGAGCAGTTCTTC. It is translated as CASRTQRQGRNEQFF. This sequence joins TRBV7-9 and TRBJ2-1; 8 bases align to TRBD1. The J segment lost 7 bases and the V segment lost 6 bases, leaving 11 bases of the junction unmatched. The CDR3 is made up of 15 amino acids. CDR1 is SEHNR and CDR2 is FQNEAQ in the germline V gene (reference sequence).